Below are 13 T cell receptor beta chains sequenced from a single sample in a study of blood T cell repertoires in COVID-19. Produced via immunoSEQ multiplex PCR; TCRdb's table is partial and in-frame only. The table records some 240,000 clones, more than 65% of them present only once. Source material: peripheral blood. The receptors here all came from a woman aged 40 to 49 who had recovered from COVID-19.

The chain carries TRBV30 and TRBJ2-1; possible D gene TRBD1, 5 bases. This CDR3 has 15 amino acids. Germline V gene sequence: CDR1 GTSNPN, CDR2 SVGIG (reference sequence). V was cut by 1 base and J by 1 base, with 11 bases left in between. The DNA of the CDR3 is TGTGCCTGGAGTGATGGCCAGGGTTCCTACAATGAGCAGTTCTTC. Translating it yields CAWSDGQGSYNEQFF.

The chain is built from TRBV2 and TRBJ2-1, with D possibly being TRBD2 (5 bases). The germline V and J ends were trimmed by 6 bases and 6 bases, with 15 bases remaining between them. The V gene's germline CDR1 is SNHLY and CDR2 FYNNEI. The CDR3 contains 14 residues. The CDR3 reads CASSSEVGINEQFF. CDR3 sequence (DNA): TGTGCCAGCAGCTCGGAGGTGGGTATCAATGAGCAGTTCTTC.

The V and J genes are TRBV27 and TRBJ1-3; D unclear. Germline lookup yields CDR1 MNHEY and CDR2 SMNVEV (reference sequence). The V gene lost 2 bases and the J gene lost 0 bases, with 8 bases spanning the gap. The length of the CDR3 is 15 residues. The CDR3 nucleotides are TGTGCCAGCAGTTTAACGGGATACTCTGGAAACACCATATATTTT. It translates to CASSLTGYSGNTIYF.

The chain couples TRBV30 to TRBJ2-7, with a weak D call TRBD1 (6 bases). The V gene's germline CDR1 is GTSNPN and CDR2 SVGIG (reference sequence). The V end was cut by 3 bases, the J end by 0 bases, with 27 bases between. This CDR3 comprises 19 residues. The CDR3 loop is CAWRAGDRSRGKSSYEQYF. The CDR3 bases are TGTGCCTGGAGGGCCGGGGACCGAAGCAGGGGAAAGAGCTCCTACGAGCAGTACTTC.

The chain combines TRBV5-1 with TRBJ1-6; D unclear. The CDR3 covers 17 residues. V shed 0 bases and J shed 5 bases, with 15 bases lying between them. Germline V gene data show CDR1 as SGHRS and CDR2 as YFSETQ. CDR3 coding DNA: TGCGCCAGCAGCTTGGGTTTGACCGGGGTCCATAATTCACCCCTCCACTTT. Translated, it gives CASSLGLTGVHNSPLHF.

This sequence joins TRBV5-8 and TRBJ2-5, with TRBD2 matching over 8 bases. This CDR3 region has 16 residues. Losses at the gene ends were 0 bases for V and 1 base for J; bases not matched to a gene: 5. Germline CDR1 and CDR2: SGHTS and YDEGEE. The CDR3 DNA reads as TGTGCCAGCAGCTTGGGTCGGGGGGGCCCCCAAGAGACCCAGTACTTC. Amino acid sequence: CASSLGRGGPQETQYF.

This chain connects TRBV10-3 to TRBJ2-1; D possibly corresponds to TRBD2 (5 bases). V lost 0 bases and J 14 bases, leaving 17 bases between the germline ends. The germline CDR1 and CDR2 sequences are ENHRY and SYGVKD. The length of the CDR3 is 14 residues. CDR3 bases: TGTGCCATCAGTGAGTCGTTTGGACTCTCCGTGGAGTTCTTC. Translated, it gives CAISESFGLSVEFF.

This chain links TRBV5-4 with TRBJ2-5; D remains ambiguous. The V end was cut by 0 bases, the J end by 5 bases, with 8 bases between. The CDR3 has 13 residues. Germline V CDR1 and CDR2: SGHNT, YYREEE (reference sequence). The CDR3 DNA reads TGTGCCAGCAGCTTGGGTCTTCAGGAGACCCAGTACTTC. Translation gives CASSLGLQETQYF.

V usage is TRBV9 and J usage is TRBJ1-2; tentatively, D is TRBD1 (5 bases). CDR1 is SGDLS, CDR2 YYNGEE, per germline. CDR3 length equals 14 residues. Trimming left V 0 bases short and J 5 bases short, with 11 bases between. Written as DNA, the CDR3 is TGTGCCAGCAGCGTAGCCAGGGATTTTTATGGCTACACCTTC. It codes for CASSVARDFYGYTF.

The V and J genes are TRBV5-6 and TRBJ2-2, with D unresolved. This CDR3 contains 16 residues. The germline gives CDR1 SGHDT, CDR2 YYEEEE. Trimming pared 0 bases from V and 0 bases from J, leaving 9 bases between. CDR3 amino acids: CASSLDGRSNTGELFF. The CDR3 DNA sequence: TGTGCCAGCAGCTTGGATGGCAGGTCGAACACCGGGGAGCTGTTTTTT.

The chain has TRBV28 and TRBJ2-1; 9 bases fit TRBD2. Germline V gene data show CDR1 as MDHEN and CDR2 as SYDVKM. The CDR3 is made up of 16 amino acids. V lost 3 bases and J lost 7; bases outside the gene matches: 10. The CDR3 sequence is CASSFPSGGMGNEQFF. The CDR3 coding sequence is TGTGCCAGCAGTTTCCCCAGCGGGGGGATGGGTAATGAGCAGTTCTTC.

About this clone: Other DNA sequences from this sample encode an identical CDR3 as well. The chain combines TRBV5-1 with TRBJ1-1; D remains ambiguous. The V end was cut by 0 bases, the J end by 4 bases, with 10 bases between. The CDR3 sequence is 14 residues long. Per the germline V gene, CDR1 is SGHRS and CDR2 is YFSETQ. This CDR3 reads CASSLVLEGTEAFF. CDR3 sequence (DNA): TGCGCCAGCAGCTTGGTGTTGGAGGGCACTGAAGCTTTCTTT.

The gene calls are TRBV5-1 and TRBJ1-3, with a weak D call TRBD1 (6 bases). Germline loops: CDR1 SGHRS, CDR2 YFSETQ. V dropped 4 bases and J dropped 0 bases, with 17 bases sitting between them. This CDR3 comprises 17 residues. As DNA, the CDR3 is TGCGCCAGCAGCAGCGGGGGCAGGCCGGACTCTGGAAACACCATATATTTT. Its translation is CASSSGGRPDSGNTIYF.